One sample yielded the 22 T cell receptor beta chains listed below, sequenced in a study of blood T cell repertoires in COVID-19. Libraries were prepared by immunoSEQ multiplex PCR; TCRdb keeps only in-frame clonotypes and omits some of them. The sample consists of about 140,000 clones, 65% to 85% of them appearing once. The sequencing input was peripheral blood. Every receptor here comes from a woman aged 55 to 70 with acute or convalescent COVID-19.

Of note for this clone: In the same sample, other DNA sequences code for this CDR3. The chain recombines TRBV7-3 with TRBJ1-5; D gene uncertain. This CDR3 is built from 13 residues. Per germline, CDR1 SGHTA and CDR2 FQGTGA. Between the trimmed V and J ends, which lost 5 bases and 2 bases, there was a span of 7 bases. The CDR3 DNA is TGTGCCAGCAGCCGTGGAGGCAATCAGCCCCAGCATTTT. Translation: CASSRGGNQPQHF.

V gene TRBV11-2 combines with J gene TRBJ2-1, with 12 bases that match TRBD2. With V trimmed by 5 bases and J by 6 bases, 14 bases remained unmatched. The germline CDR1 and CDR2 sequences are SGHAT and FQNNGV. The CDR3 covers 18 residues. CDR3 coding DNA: TGTGCCAGCAGCGGAGGACAGATTCTAGCGGGAGGGCTCAATGAGCAGTTCTTC. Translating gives CASSGGQILAGGLNEQFF.

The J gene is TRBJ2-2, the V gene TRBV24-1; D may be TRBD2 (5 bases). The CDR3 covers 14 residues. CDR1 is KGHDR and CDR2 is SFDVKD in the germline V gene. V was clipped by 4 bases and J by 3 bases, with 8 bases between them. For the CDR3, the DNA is TGTGCCACCAGTGAAGGACTGTACACCGGGGAGCTGTTTTTT. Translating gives CATSEGLYTGELFF.

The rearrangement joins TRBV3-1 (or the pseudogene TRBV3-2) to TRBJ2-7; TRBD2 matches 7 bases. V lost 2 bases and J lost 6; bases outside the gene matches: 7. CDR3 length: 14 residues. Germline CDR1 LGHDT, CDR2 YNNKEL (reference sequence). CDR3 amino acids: CASSQMGGPAEQYF. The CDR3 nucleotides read TGTGCCAGCAGCCAAATGGGAGGGCCTGCCGAGCAGTACTTC.

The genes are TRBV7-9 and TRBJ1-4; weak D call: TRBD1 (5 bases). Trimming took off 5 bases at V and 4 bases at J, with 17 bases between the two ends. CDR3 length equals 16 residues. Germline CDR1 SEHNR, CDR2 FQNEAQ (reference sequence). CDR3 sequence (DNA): TGTGCCAGCAGCAGGACACCCGGTGGGATTAATGAAAAACTGTTTTTT. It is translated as CASSRTPGGINEKLFF.

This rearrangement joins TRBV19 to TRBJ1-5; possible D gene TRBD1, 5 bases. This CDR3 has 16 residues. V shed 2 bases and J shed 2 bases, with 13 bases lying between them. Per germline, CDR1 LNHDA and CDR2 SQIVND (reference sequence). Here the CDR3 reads CASSILPTGGNQPQHF. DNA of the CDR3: TGTGCCAGTAGTATACTCCCGACGGGGGGCAATCAGCCCCAGCATTTT.

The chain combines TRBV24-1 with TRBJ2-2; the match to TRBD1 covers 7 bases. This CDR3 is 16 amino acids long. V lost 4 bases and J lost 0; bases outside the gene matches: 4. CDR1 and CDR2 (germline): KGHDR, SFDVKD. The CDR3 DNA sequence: TGTGCCACCAGTGACCCGGGACAGTCGAACACCGGGGAGCTGTTTTTT. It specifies CATSDPGQSNTGELFF.

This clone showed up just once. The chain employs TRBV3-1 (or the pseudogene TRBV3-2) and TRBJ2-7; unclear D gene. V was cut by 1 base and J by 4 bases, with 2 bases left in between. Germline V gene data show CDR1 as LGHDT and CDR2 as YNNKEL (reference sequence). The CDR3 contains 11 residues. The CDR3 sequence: CASSQAYEQYF. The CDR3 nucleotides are TGTGCCAGCAGCCAAGCGTACGAGCAGTACTTC.

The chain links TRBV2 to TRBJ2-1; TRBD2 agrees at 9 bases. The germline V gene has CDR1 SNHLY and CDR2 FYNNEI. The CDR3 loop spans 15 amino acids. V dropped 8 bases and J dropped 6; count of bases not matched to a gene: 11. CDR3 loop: CASSRTSAPFNEQFF. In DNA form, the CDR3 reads TGTGCCAGCTCAAGGACTAGCGCCCCGTTCAATGAGCAGTTCTTC.

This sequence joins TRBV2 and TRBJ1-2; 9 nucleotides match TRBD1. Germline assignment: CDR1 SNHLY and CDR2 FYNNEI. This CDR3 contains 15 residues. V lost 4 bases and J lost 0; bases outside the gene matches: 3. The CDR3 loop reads CASSGGQGPNYGYTF. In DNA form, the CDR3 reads TGTGCCAGCAGTGGGGGACAGGGCCCTAACTATGGCTACACCTTC.

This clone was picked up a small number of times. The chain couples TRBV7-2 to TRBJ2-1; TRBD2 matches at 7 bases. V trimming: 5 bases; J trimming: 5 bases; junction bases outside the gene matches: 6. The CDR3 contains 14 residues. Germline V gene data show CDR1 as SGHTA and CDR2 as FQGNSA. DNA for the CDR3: TGTGCCAGCAGCCCTAGCGGAGCTGACAATGAGCAGTTCTTC. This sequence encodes CASSPSGADNEQFF. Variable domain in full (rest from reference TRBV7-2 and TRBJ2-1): GAGVSQSPSNKVTEKGKDVELRCDPISGHTALYWYRQSLGQGLEFLIYFQGNSAPDKSGLPSDRFSAERTGGSVSTLTIQRTQQEDSAVYLCASSPSGADNEQFFGPGTRLTVL.

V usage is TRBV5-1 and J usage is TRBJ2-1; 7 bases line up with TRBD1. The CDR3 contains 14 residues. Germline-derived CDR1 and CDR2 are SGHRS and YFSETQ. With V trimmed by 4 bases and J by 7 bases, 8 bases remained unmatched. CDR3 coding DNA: TGCGCCAGCAGCCAAACCGGGACAGCAAATGAGCAGTTCTTC. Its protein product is CASSQTGTANEQFF.

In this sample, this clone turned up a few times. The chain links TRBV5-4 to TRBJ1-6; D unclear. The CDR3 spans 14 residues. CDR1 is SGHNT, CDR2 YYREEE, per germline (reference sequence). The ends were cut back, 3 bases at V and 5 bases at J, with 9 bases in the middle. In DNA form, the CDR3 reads TGTGCCAGCAGCTGGACCGGGGATAATTCACCCCTCCACTTT. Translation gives CASSWTGDNSPLHF.

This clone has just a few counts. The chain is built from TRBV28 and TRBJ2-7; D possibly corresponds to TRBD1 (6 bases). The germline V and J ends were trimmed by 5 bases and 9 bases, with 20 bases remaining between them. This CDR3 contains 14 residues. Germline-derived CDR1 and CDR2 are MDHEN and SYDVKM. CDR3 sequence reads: CASSGQSLGPAQYF. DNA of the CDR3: TGTGCCAGCAGTGGACAGTCCCTCGGTCCCGCGCAGTACTTC.

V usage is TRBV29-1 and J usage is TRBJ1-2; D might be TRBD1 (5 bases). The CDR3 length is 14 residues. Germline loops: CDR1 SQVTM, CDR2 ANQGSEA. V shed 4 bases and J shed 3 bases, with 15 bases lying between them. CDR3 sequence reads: CSVVAQGTYYGYTF. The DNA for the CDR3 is TGCAGCGTTGTTGCCCAGGGTACTTACTATGGCTACACCTTC.

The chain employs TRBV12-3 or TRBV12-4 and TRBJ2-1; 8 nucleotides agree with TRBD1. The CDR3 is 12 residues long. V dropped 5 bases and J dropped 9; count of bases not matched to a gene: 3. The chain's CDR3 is CASSQQGVEQFF. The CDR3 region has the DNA TGTGCCAGCAGTCAACAGGGGGTTGAGCAGTTCTTC.

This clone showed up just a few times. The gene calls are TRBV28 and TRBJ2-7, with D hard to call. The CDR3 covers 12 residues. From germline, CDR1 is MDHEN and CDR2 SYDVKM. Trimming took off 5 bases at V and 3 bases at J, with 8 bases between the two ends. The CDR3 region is CASSRGYYEQYF. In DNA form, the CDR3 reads TGTGCCAGCAGTCGCGGTTACTACGAGCAGTACTTC.

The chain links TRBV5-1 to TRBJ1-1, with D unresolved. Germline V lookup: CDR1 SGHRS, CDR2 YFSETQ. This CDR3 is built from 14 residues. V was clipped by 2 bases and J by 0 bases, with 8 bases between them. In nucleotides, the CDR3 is TGCGCCAGCAGCTTCCAGGCCGTGAACACTGAAGCTTTCTTT. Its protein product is CASSFQAVNTEAFF.

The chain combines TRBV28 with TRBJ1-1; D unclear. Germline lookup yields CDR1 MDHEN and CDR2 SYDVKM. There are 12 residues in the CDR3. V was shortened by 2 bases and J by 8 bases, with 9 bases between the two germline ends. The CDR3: CASSLPQREAFF. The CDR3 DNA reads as TGTGCCAGCAGTTTACCCCAGCGGGAAGCTTTCTTT. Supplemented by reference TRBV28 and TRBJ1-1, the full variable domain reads DVKVTQSSRYLVKRTGEKVFLECVQDMDHENMFWYRQDPGLGLRLIYFSYDVKMKEKGDIPEGYSVSREKKERFSLILESASTNQTSMYLCASSLPQREAFFGQGTRLTVV.

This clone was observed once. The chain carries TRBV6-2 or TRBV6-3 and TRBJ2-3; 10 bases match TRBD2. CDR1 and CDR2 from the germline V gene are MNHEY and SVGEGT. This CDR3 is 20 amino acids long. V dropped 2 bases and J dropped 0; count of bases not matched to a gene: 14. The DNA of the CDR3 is TGTGCCAGCAGTTACAGGGGAGGTCTAGCGGGAGTCGGGAGCACAGATACGCAGTATTTT. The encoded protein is CASSYRGGLAGVGSTDTQYF.

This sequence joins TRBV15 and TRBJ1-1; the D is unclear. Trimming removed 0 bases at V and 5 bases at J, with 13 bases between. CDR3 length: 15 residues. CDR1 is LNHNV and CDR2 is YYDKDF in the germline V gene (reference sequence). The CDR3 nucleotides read TGTGCCACCAGCAGAGATCCTATTTACGAAACTGAAGCTTTCTTT. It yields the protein CATSRDPIYETEAFF.

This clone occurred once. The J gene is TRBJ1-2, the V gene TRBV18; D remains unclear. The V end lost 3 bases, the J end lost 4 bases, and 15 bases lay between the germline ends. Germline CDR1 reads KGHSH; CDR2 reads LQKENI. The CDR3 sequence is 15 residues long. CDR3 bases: TGTGCCAGCTCACCTACTTTAGACACATCCTATGGCTACACCTTC. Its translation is CASSPTLDTSYGYTF.